Each of the 32 T cell receptor beta chains below was sequenced from the same sample in a study of T-cell memory formation after mild COVID-19. TCRdb independently ran MiXCR on the 5' RACE reads; one entry per CDR3 protein. The table has roughly 250,000 distinct CDR3 sequences, 16% seen once. Specimen: PBMCs or a T cell subset sorted from them (not recorded which). These receptors came from a man aged 18 to 30 who had mild COVID-19 (a few samples of this study predate the infection). Cell type and time point are not known.

The genes are TRBV4-3 and TRBJ2-3; 7 positions agree with TRBD2. The CDR3 runs to 15 residues. V was clipped by 4 bases and J by 2 bases; unmatched bases: 6. Germline V CDR1 and CDR2: LGHNA, YSLEER. CDR3 nucleotides: TGCGCCAGCAGCCCCGGCGGGGGTGTCACAGATACGCAGTATTTT. Protein sequence: CASSPGGGVTDTQYF.

The table lists this clonotype with a few counts. The rearrangement joins TRBV20-1 to TRBJ2-2, with D perhaps matching TRBD1 or TRBD2 (5 bases each). The germline V gene encodes CDR1 DFQATT and CDR2 SNEGSKA (reference sequence). Trimming removed 4 bases at V and 5 bases at J, with 14 bases between. There are 14 residues in the CDR3. The CDR3 DNA follows: TGCAGTGCTAAAGGGGTATCGGGAACCGGGGAGCTGTTTTTT. It translates to CSAKGVSGTGELFF.

V and J are TRBV19 and TRBJ1-5; maybe TRBD1 (5 bases). Looked up from germline, CDR1 is LNHDA and CDR2 is SQIVND (reference sequence). The CDR3 totals 13 residues. The V gene lost 6 bases and the J gene lost 11 bases, with 17 bases spanning the gap. The CDR3 DNA reads TGTGCCAGTAGGGGAAGGGGCGGTTCGGCCCAGCATTTT. This translates into CASRGRGGSAQHF.

The V and J genes are TRBV27 and TRBJ1-2; D is uncertain. The CDR3 has 15 amino acids. Trimming shortened V by 0 bases and J by 3 bases, and 11 bases separated the two germline ends. CDR1 is MNHEY, CDR2 SMNVEV, per germline (reference sequence). The CDR3 bases are TGTGCCAGCAGTTTATCGGCAGCGGCCCACTATGGCTACACCTTC. Translated, it gives CASSLSAAAHYGYTF.

This rearrangement joins TRBV24-1 to TRBJ2-1; D gene unclear. CDR1 is KGHDR and CDR2 is SFDVKD in the germline V gene. This CDR3 has 15 amino acids. V lost 3 bases, J lost 1 base, and 9 bases lay in between. The CDR3 region has the DNA TGTGCCACCAGTGATCGCGGAAATTCCTACAATGAGCAGTTCTTC. This encodes CATSDRGNSYNEQFF.

J is TRBJ1-4 and V is TRBV7-9, with TRBD1 as a possible D gene (5 bases). Germline V gene lookup returns CDR1 SEHNR and CDR2 FQNEAQ (reference sequence). The CDR3 is 15 residues long. V was clipped by 1 base and J by 2 bases, with 8 bases between them. In DNA, the CDR3 is TGTGCCAGCAGCTTAGGCCGACAGACTAATGAAAAACTGTTTTTT. Translation: CASSLGRQTNEKLFF.

A few counts support this clonotype. This chain joins TRBV6-4 and TRBJ2-4; D gene uncertain. Trimming removed 3 bases at V and 1 base at J, with 4 bases between. The CDR3 contains 13 residues. Per germline, CDR1 MRHNA and CDR2 SNTAGT. The CDR3, as DNA: TGTGCCAGCAGTGAGGGGGCCAAAAACATTCAGTACTTC. Translating gives CASSEGAKNIQYF.

This clonotype has just a few counts. V is TRBV10-2 and J is TRBJ2-5; D may be TRBD2 (6 bases). Trimming left V 3 bases short and J 2 bases short, with 10 bases between. Germline CDR1 WSHSY, CDR2 SAAADI. CDR3 length: 14 amino acids. Here the CDR3 DNA reads TGCGCCAGCAGTGAAGCAGGGAGGCAAGAGACCCAGTACTTC. This translates into CASSEAGRQETQYF.

The sample holds many counts of this clonotype. The chain uses TRBV7-8 and TRBJ2-6; D is uncertain. Trimming removed 5 bases at V and 0 bases at J, with 8 bases between. Germline CDR1 and CDR2: SGHVS and FQNEAQ. CDR3 length: 15 amino acids. In nucleotides, the CDR3 is TGTGCCAGCAGCGTGTTTATCTCTGGGGCCAACGTCCTGACTTTC. It translates to CASSVFISGANVLTF.

This chain joins TRBV5-1 and TRBJ2-2; TRBD2 matches at 10 bases. The V and J ends lost 0 bases and 0 bases, in that order; junction bases with no gene match: 5. The CDR3 has 18 residues. The germline gives CDR1 SGHRS, CDR2 YFSETQ. The CDR3 DNA reads as TGCGCCAGCAGCTTGGCCCTAGCGGGGGCCACGAACACCGGGGAGCTGTTTTTT. Encoded protein: CASSLALAGATNTGELFF.

This clonotype was counted only a few times. Written as DNA, the CDR3 is TGTGCCAGCAGCTTTACTAGCGATACGCAGTATTTT. Translated, it gives CASSFTSDTQYF. The chain employs TRBV5-5 and TRBJ2-3, with D perhaps TRBD2 (6 bases). The CDR3 length is 12 residues. V lost 2 bases and J 6 bases, leaving 7 bases between the germline ends. Germline CDR1 reads SGHKS; CDR2 reads YYEKEE (reference sequence).

The sample holds a few counts of this clonotype. This chain connects TRBV4-2 to TRBJ2-2; TRBD2 matches at 7 bases. Germline V CDR1 and CDR2: LGHNA, YNFKEQ. This CDR3 has 17 residues. The V segment lost 5 bases and the J segment 4 bases; nucleotides outside the gene matches: 13. CDR3 loop: CASSSNWLAASTGELFF. CDR3 DNA: TGTGCCAGCAGCTCCAACTGGCTAGCGGCGAGCACCGGGGAGCTGTTTTTT.

J is TRBJ2-5 and V is TRBV20-1, with D maybe TRBD2 (6 bases). Per germline, CDR1 DFQATT and CDR2 SNEGSKA (reference sequence). The V gene lost 8 bases and the J gene lost 4 bases, with 17 bases spanning the gap. The CDR3 covers 13 residues. DNA of the CDR3: TGCAGTACGGGACTTGGACGGGGAGAGACCCAGTACTTC. Its translation: CSTGLGRGETQYF.

The sample holds a few counts of this clonotype. This chain uses TRBV20-1 with TRBJ1-2, with TRBD1 identical over 7 bases. There are 14 residues in the CDR3. Germline values: CDR1 DFQATT, CDR2 SNEGSKA (reference sequence). J gave up 5 bases and V 6 bases, and 12 bases lay outside the gene matches. The CDR3 DNA follows: TGCAGTGCACCGGGACAGAACAAACTTTATGGCTACACCTTC. It translates to CSAPGQNKLYGYTF.

This CDR3 is CASSGTGDYGYTF. Written as DNA, the CDR3 is TGTGCCAGTAGTGGGACAGGGGACTATGGCTACACCTTC. The chain carries TRBV19 and TRBJ1-2; 10 bases map to TRBD1. There are 13 residues in the CDR3. Per germline, CDR1 LNHDA and CDR2 SQIVND (reference sequence). Germline trimming cut 5 bases from V and 3 bases from J; bases unmatched to any gene: 0.

This chain joins TRBV18 and TRBJ2-5; D call uncertain. V was shortened by 6 bases and J by 4 bases, with 15 bases between the two germline ends. The CDR3 has 14 amino acids. Germline CDR1 and CDR2: KGHSH and LQKENI. The CDR3 reads CASSDPRVGETQYF. The CDR3, as DNA: TGTGCCAGCTCCGACCCGCGAGTTGGAGAGACCCAGTACTTC. Together with reference TRBV18 and TRBJ2-5, the CDR3 gives the full variable domain: NAGVMQNPRHLVRRRGQEARLRCSPMKGHSHVYWYRQLPEEGLKFMVYLQKENIIDESGMPKERFSAEFPKEGPSILRIQQVVRGDSAAYFCASSDPRVGETQYFGPGTRLLVL.

The rearrangement joins TRBV20-1 to TRBJ2-7; 7 bases are shared with TRBD1. From germline, CDR1 is DFQATT and CDR2 SNEGSKA (reference sequence). V gave up 3 bases and J gave up 6 bases; unmatched junction bases: 11. The CDR3 loop spans 14 amino acids. This CDR3 reads CSARGIRGGSEQYV. The CDR3 nucleotides read TGCAGTGCTAGGGGGATAAGAGGGGGCTCCGAGCAGTACGTC.

This clonotype has at least ten counts. The CDR3 nucleotides are TGTGCCAGCACCAAACCCAGGGGAGAGACCCAGTACTTC. Its protein product is CASTKPRGETQYF. The V gene is TRBV7-8, the J gene TRBJ2-5; a weak D match, TRBD1 (6 bases). V lost 7 bases to trimming and J lost 4 bases, with 13 bases between them. The CDR3 length is 13 residues. Germline assignment: CDR1 SGHVS and CDR2 FQNEAQ.

The V call is TRBV4-1, the J call TRBJ2-3, with 9 bases that match TRBD1. After removal of 4 bases from V and 4 bases from J, the junction contained 3 bases not matched to a gene. Germline CDR1 reads MGHRA; CDR2 reads YSYEKL. The CDR3 is made up of 14 amino acids. For the CDR3, the DNA is TGCGCCAGCAGCCCCACAGGGGGCGCAGATACGCAGTATTTT. This sequence encodes CASSPTGGADTQYF.

The sample holds a few counts of this clonotype. The rearrangement joins TRBV6-7 to TRBJ1-2; weak D call: TRBD1 (5 bases). TRBV6-7 is flagged as an ORF with uncertain function. This CDR3 has 12 amino acids. Trimming removed 5 bases from V and 3 bases from J, with 7 bases in between. The DNA of the CDR3 is TGTGCCAGCAGTGGGACCGACTATGGCTACACCTTC. This translates into CASSGTDYGYTF.

This clonotype was picked up a small number of times. The chain has TRBV4-3 and TRBJ1-1; D unclear. The germline V and J ends were trimmed by 4 bases and 4 bases, with 22 bases remaining between them. The V gene's germline CDR1 is LGHNA and CDR2 YSLEER. The length of the CDR3 is 17 residues. The CDR3 here is CASSRYMQAGEGTEAFF. CDR3 DNA sequence: TGCGCCAGCAGCCGCTATATGCAAGCGGGCGAGGGCACTGAAGCTTTCTTT.

The chain is built from TRBV6-5 and TRBJ2-5; 9 bases are shared with TRBD2. V lost 8 bases to trimming and J lost 4 bases; unmatched junction nucleotides: 2. The CDR3 consists of 12 residues. Germline V gene sequence: CDR1 MNHEY, CDR2 SVGAGI. The CDR3 DNA follows: TGTGCCAGCGCGGGGGGGCCAGAGACCCAGTACTTC. Its protein product is CASAGGPETQYF.

This clonotype was seen a handful of times. One end of the junction does not line up with germline, which may come from a read error. The chain couples TRBV12-3 or TRBV12-4 to TRBJ2-7; TRBD1 or TRBD2 may be the D gene (5 bases each). This CDR3 has 11 residues. CDR3 in amino acids: CASSLGGVGDF. In DNA, the CDR3 is TGTGCCAGCAGTTTAGGAGGGGTAGGGGACTTC.

This chain links TRBV28 with TRBJ2-1; D is undetermined. The CDR3 covers 12 residues. Per germline, CDR1 MDHEN and CDR2 SYDVKM. V lost 7 bases and J 7 bases, leaving 11 bases between the germline ends. The CDR3 protein is CASTPYGNEQFF. The CDR3 region has the DNA TGTGCCAGCACCCCCTATGGGAATGAGCAGTTCTTC.

This chain links TRBV7-6 with TRBJ2-6; D is ambiguous. This CDR3 comprises 17 residues. CDR1 is SGHVS and CDR2 is FNYEAQ in the germline V gene. The V end lost 3 bases, the J end lost 6 bases, and 18 bases lay between the germline ends. CDR3 loop: CASSFGPDGSAANVLTF. The DNA for the CDR3 is TGTGCCAGCAGCTTCGGGCCAGATGGTTCAGCGGCCAACGTCCTGACTTTC. Variable domain in full (rest from reference TRBV7-6 and TRBJ2-6): GAGVSQSPRYKVTKRGQDVALRCDPISGHVSLYWYRQALGQGPEFLTYFNYEAQQDKSGLPNDRFSAERPEGSISTLTIQRTEQRDSAMYRCASSFGPDGSAANVLTFGAGSRLTVL.

The chain uses TRBV10-3 and TRBJ2-5; the match to TRBD2 covers 11 bases. The CDR3 is 16 residues long. Germline-derived CDR1 and CDR2 are ENHRY and SYGVKD. Trimming took 4 bases from V and 5 from J; bases not matched to a gene: 9. CDR3 nucleotides: TGTGCCATCAGTGTAAAACTAGCGGGGGAGGCCGAGACCCAGTACTTC. Amino acids: CAISVKLAGEAETQYF.

This clonotype was seen more than once but under ten times. The chain has TRBV4-2 and TRBJ2-5, with D uncertain. This CDR3 is 13 amino acids long. Germline CDR1 LGHNA, CDR2 YNFKEQ. Trimming cost V 1 base and J 5 bases, with 8 bases left between them. CDR3 sequence reads: CASSQGVVETQYF. The CDR3 coding sequence is TGTGCCAGCAGCCAAGGGGTGGTGGAGACCCAGTACTTC.

This clonotype was counted only a few times. V usage is TRBV29-1 and J usage is TRBJ2-3; 14 bases align to TRBD2. The CDR3 extends over 15 amino acids. V was clipped by 6 bases and J by 4 bases; unmatched bases: 6. The V gene's germline CDR1 is SQVTM and CDR2 ANQGSEA. CDR3 residues: CSVSTSGGAADTQYF. For the CDR3, the DNA is TGCAGCGTCTCGACTAGCGGGGGGGCGGCAGATACGCAGTATTTT.

This clonotype occurred a few times. CDR3 bases: TGCGCCAGCAGCTTGGGGAGGGGGAGAAGCACAGATACGCAGTATTTT. Its translation: CASSLGRGRSTDTQYF. The genes are TRBV5-1 and TRBJ2-3; D could derive from TRBD1 or TRBD2 (6 bases each). V shed 0 bases and J shed 0 bases, with 11 bases lying between them. Germline lookup yields CDR1 SGHRS and CDR2 YFSETQ. This CDR3 is built from 16 residues.

Comment on this clonotype: This may arise from a read error, as a much more abundant clone is one base away. CDR3 residues: CASSKVNSYEHYF. CDR3 nucleotide sequence: TGTGCCAGCAGCAAAGTCAACTCCTACGAGCATTACTTC. The chain combines TRBV21-1 with TRBJ2-7. TRBV21-1 is tagged as a pseudogene. The CDR3 loop spans 13 amino acids.

This clonotype appeared a few times. This rearrangement joins TRBV11-2 to TRBJ2-3, with 9 bases identical to TRBD1. This CDR3 has 15 amino acids. Germline trimming cut 4 bases from V and 6 bases from J; bases unmatched to any gene: 8. CDR1 is SGHAT, CDR2 FQNNGV, per germline. CDR3 sequence (DNA): TGTGCCAGCAGCTCATACAGGGGGCGAGGGGATACGCAGTATTTT. Translation gives CASSSYRGRGDTQYF.

This clonotype has a handful of counts. V gene TRBV12-3 or TRBV12-4 combines with J gene TRBJ2-5, with D possibly matching TRBD1 (5 bases). The CDR3 has 16 amino acids. V was pared by 1 base and J by 7 bases, with 19 bases between. CDR3 sequence reads: CASSLGSATPQGTQYF. The CDR3 DNA is TGTGCCAGCAGTTTAGGGTCTGCGACCCCGCAGGGGACCCAGTACTTC.